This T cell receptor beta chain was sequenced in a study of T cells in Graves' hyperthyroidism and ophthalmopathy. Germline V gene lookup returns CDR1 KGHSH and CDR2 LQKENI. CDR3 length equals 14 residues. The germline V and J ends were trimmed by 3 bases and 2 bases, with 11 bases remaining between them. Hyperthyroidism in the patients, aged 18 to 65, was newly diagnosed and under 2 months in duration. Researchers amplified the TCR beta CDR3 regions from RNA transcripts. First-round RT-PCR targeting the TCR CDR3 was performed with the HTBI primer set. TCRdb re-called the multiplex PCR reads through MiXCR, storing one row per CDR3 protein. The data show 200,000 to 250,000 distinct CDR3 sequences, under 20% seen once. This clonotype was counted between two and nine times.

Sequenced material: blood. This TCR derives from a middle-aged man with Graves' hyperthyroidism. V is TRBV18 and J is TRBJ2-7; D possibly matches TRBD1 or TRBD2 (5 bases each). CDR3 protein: CASSPAGRTYEQYF. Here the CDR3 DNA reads TGTGCCAGCTCACCGGCAGGGAGAACCTACGAGCAGTACTTC.